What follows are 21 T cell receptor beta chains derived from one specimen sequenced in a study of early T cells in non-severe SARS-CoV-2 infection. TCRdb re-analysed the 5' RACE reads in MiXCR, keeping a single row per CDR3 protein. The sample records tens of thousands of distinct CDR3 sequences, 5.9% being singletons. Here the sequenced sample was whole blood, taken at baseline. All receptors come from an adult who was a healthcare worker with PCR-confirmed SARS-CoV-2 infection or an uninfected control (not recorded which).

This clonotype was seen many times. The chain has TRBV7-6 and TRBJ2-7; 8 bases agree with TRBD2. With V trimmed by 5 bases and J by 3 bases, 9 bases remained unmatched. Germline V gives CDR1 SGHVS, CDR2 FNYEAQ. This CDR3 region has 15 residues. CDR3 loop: CASSLTGTRDYEQYF. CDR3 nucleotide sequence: TGTGCCAGCAGCCTGACCGGGACTAGAGACTACGAGCAGTACTTC.

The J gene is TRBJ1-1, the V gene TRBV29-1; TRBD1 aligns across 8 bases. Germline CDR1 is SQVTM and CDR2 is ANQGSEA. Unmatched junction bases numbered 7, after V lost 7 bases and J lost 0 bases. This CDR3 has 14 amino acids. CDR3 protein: CSAGTGAMNTEAFF. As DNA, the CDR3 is TGCAGCGCCGGGACAGGCGCAATGAACACTGAAGCTTTCTTT. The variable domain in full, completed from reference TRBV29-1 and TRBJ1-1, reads SAVISQKPSRDICQRGTSLTIQCQVDSQVTMMFWYRQQPGQSLTLIATANQGSEATYESGFVIDKFPISRPNLTFSTLTVSNMSPEDSSIYLCSAGTGAMNTEAFFGQGTRLTVV.

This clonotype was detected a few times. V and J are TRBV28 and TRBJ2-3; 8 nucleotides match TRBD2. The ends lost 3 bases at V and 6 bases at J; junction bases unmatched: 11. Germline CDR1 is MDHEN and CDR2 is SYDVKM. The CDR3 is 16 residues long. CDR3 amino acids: CASSLPGRAEMDTQYF. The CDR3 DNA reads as TGTGCCAGCAGTTTGCCCGGGAGGGCAGAGATGGATACGCAGTATTTT.

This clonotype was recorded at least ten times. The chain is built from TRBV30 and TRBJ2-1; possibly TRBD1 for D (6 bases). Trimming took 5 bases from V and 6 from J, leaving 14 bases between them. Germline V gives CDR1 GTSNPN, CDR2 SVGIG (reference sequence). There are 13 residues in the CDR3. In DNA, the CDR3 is TGTGCCTGGGATACAGGGCTAGTCAATGAGCAGTTCTTC. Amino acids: CAWDTGLVNEQFF.

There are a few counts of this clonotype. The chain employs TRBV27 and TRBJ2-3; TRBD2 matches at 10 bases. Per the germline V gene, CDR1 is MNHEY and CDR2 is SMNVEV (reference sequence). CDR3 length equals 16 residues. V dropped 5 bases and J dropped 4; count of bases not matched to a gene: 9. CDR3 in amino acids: CASSLTASGSADTQYF. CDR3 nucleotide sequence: TGTGCCAGCAGTCTGACCGCTAGCGGGAGTGCAGATACGCAGTATTTT.

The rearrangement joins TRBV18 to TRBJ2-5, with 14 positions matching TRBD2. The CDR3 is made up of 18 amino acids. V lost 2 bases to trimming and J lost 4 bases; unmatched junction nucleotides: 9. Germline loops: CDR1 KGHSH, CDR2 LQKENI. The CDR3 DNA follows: TGTGCCAGCTCACCAGGAATCGGACTAGCGGGAGGTGGAGAGACCCAGTACTTC. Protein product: CASSPGIGLAGGGETQYF.

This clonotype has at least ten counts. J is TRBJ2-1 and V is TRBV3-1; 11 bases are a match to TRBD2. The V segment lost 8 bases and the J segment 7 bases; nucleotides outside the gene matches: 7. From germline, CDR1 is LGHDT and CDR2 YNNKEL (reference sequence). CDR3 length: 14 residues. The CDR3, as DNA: TGTGCCAGCGGGTCGCTAGCGGGAGGTAATGAGCAGTTCTTC. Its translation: CASGSLAGGNEQFF.

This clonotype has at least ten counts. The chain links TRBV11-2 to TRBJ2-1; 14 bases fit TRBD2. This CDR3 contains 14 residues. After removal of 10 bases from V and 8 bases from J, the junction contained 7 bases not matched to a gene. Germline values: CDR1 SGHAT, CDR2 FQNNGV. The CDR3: CATTGLAGVDEQFF. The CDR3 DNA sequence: TGTGCCACCACGGGACTAGCGGGAGTTGATGAGCAGTTCTTC.

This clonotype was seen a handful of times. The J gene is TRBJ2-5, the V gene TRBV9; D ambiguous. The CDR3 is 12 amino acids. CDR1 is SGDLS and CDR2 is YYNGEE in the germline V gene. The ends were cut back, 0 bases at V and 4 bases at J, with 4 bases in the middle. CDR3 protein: CASSVGPETQYF. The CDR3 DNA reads TGTGCCAGCAGCGTAGGTCCAGAGACCCAGTACTTC.

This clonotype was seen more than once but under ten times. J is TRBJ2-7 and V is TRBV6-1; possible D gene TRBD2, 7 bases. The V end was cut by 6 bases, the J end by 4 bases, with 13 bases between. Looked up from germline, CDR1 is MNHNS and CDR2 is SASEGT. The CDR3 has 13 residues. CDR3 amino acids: CASSGGGQYEQYF. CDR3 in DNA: TGTGCCAGCAGCGGCGGGGGACAATACGAGCAGTACTTC.

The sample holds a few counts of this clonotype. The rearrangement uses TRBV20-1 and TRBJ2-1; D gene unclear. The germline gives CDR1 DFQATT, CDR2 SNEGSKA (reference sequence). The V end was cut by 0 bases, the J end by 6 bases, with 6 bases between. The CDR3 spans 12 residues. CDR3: CSARDPSNEQFF. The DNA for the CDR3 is TGCAGTGCTAGAGATCCCTCCAATGAGCAGTTCTTC.

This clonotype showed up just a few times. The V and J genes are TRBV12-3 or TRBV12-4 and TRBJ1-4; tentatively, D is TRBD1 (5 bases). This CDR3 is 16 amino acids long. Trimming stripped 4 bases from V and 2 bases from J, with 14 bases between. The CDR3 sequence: CASSSGRSGTNEKLFF. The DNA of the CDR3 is TGTGCCAGCAGTTCGGGACGGTCCGGGACTAATGAAAAACTGTTTTTT.

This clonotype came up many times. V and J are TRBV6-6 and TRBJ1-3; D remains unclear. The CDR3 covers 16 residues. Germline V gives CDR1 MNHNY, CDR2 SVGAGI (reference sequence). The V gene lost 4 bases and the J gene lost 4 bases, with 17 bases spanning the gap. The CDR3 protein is CASSWSRGSVGNTIYF. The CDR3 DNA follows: TGTGCCAGCAGTTGGAGCCGCGGCAGCGTCGGAAACACCATATATTTT.

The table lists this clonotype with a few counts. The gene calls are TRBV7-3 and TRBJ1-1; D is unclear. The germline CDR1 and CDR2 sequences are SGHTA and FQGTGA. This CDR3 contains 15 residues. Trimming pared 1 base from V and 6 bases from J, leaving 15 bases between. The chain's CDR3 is CASSLNGRWEAEAFF. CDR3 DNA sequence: TGTGCCAGCAGCTTAAATGGGCGCTGGGAGGCTGAAGCTTTCTTT.

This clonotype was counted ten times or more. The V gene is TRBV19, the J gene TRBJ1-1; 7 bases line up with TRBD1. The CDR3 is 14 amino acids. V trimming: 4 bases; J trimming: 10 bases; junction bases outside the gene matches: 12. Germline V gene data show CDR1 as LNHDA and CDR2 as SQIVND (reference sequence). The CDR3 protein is CASSTRGQPLGAFF. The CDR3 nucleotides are TGTGCCAGTAGTACCCGGGGACAGCCACTGGGAGCTTTCTTT.

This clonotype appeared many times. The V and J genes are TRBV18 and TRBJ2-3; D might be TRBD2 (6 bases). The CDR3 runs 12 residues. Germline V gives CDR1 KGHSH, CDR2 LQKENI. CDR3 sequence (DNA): TGTGCAGTGGAGGGTGTCACAGATACGCAGTATTTT. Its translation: CAVEGVTDTQYF.

This CDR3 is CASSLEFAYEKLFF. In DNA form, the CDR3 reads TGTGCCAGCAGTTTAGAGTTCGCGTATGAAAAACTGTTTTTT. This rearrangement joins TRBV28 to TRBJ1-4; D uncertain. Between the trimmed V and J ends, which lost 2 bases and 6 bases, there was a span of 10 bases. Germline V lookup: CDR1 MDHEN, CDR2 SYDVKM. The CDR3 has 14 amino acids.

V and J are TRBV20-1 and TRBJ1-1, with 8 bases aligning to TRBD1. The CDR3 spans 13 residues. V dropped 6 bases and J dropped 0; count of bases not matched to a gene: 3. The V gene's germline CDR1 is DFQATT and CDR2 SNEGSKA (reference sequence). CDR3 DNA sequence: TGCAGTGCCAGGACAGGGCTGAACACTGAAGCTTTCTTT. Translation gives CSARTGLNTEAFF.

CDR3 in DNA: TGTGCCAGCAGCCCACAGGGTACCGCTGGAAACACCATATATTTT. Translation gives CASSPQGTAGNTIYF. J is TRBJ1-3 and V is TRBV27; D is perhaps TRBD1 (6 bases). The CDR3 has 15 amino acids. Germline-derived CDR1 and CDR2 are MNHEY and SMNVEV (reference sequence). With 6 bases removed from V and 2 bases from J, the gap between germline ends came to 14 bases.

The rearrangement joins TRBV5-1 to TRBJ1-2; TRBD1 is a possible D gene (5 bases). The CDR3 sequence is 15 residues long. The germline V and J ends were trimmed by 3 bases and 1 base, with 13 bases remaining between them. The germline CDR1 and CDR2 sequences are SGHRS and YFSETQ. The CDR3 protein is CASSWGTDLNYGYTF. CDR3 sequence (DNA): TGCGCCAGCAGCTGGGGGACGGATCTTAACTATGGCTACACCTTC.

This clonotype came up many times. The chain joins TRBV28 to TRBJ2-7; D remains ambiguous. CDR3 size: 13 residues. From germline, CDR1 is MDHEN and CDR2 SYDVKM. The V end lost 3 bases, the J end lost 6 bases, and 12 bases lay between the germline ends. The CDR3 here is CASSFSPPVEQYF. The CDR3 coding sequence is TGTGCCAGCAGTTTTAGTCCCCCCGTCGAGCAGTACTTC.